This T cell receptor beta chain was found in a study of blood T cell repertoires in COVID-19. Study as a whole: T cells, B-cell-depleted T cells, or PBMCs supplied cDNA or gDNA.

The data were produced by immunoSEQ multiplex PCR, yet TCRdb's version contains in-frame clones alone and is incomplete. The sample lists 250,000 or so clones, approximately 90% occurring once. The CDR3 is 16 residues long. V lost 5 bases to trimming and J lost 8 bases; unmatched junction nucleotides: 13. Germline V gene lookup returns CDR1 MNHEY and CDR2 SMNVEV (reference sequence). Living in 20 to 30 US areas, the participants were between roughly 18 and 89 years of age. The sequencing sample was made of PBMCs or T cells enriched from blood (not recorded which). The TCR originated in a man in his forties who had recovered from COVID-19. The chain combines TRBV27 with TRBJ2-1, with 9 positions matching TRBD1. This CDR3 reads CASSQIQGAGGDEQFF. CDR3 nucleotide sequence: TGTGCCAGCAGTCAAATACAGGGGGCAGGTGGAGATGAGCAGTTCTTC.